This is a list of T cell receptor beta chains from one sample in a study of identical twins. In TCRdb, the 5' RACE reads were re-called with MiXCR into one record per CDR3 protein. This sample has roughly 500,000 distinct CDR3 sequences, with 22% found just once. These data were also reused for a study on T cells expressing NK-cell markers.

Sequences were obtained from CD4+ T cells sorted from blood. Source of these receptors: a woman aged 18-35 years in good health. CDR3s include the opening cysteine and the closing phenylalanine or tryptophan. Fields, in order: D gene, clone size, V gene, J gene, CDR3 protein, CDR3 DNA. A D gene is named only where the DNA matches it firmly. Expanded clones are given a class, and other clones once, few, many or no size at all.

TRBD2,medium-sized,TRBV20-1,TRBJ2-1,CSALQAGGVGEQFF,TGCAGTGCCCTTCAAGCGGGGGGGGTCGGTGAGCAGTTCTTC
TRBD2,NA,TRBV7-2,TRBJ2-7,CASSVSGGAGSYEQYF,TGTGCCAGCAGCGTTAGCGGGGGGGCCGGGTCCTACGAGCAGTACTTC
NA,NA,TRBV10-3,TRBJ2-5,CAISVGQVSIQETQYF,TGTGCCATCAGTGTGGGGCAGGTGTCCATACAAGAGACCCAGTACTTC
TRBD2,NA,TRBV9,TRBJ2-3,CASSLPGGAGGGTQYF,TGTGCCAGCAGCTTACCCGGGGGAGCGGGAGGCGGGACGCAGTATTTT
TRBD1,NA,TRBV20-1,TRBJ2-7,CSFKRTGGGEQYF,TGCAGTTTTAAACGGACAGGGGGCGGCGAGCAGTACTTC
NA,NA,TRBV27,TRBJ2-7,CATKNMWSGNEQYF,TGTGCCACCAAAAATATGTGGTCGGGCAACGAGCAGTACTTC
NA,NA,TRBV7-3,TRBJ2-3,CASSPPGAADTQYF,TGTGCCAGCAGCCCCCCGGGGGCTGCAGATACGCAGTATTTT
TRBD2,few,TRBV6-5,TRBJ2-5,CASSYSSSSGSRETQYF,TGTGCCAGCAGTTACTCGAGTAGTAGCGGGAGCCGGGAGACCCAGTACTTC
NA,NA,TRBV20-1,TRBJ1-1,CSAKPGSLAEAFF,TGCAGTGCTAAACCCGGCAGTCTCGCGGAAGCTTTCTTT
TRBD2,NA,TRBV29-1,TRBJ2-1,CSGLISGGSEQFF,TGCAGCGGACTCATTAGCGGGGGGAGTGAGCAGTTCTTC
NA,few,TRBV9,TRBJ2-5,CASSVPGARETQYF,TGTGCCAGCAGCGTTCCGGGGGCTAGGGAGACCCAGTACTTC
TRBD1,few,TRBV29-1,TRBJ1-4,CSVAGQVGRNVFF,TGCAGCGTTGCCGGACAGGTTGGCCGAAATGTGTTTTTT
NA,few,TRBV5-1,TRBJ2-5,CASSGGNGRQETQYF,TGCGCCAGCAGCGGGGGGAATGGAAGACAAGAGACCCAGTACTTC
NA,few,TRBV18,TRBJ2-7,CASSPSAGSYEQYF,TGTGCCAGCTCGCCCAGCGCGGGCTCCTACGAGCAGTACTTC
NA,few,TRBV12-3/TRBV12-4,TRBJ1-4,CASSLRGGKEKLFF,TGTGCCAGCAGTTTGAGGGGGGGGAAGGAAAAACTGTTTTTT
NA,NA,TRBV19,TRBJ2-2,CASSSHTGELFF,TGTGCCAGTAGTAGTCACACCGGGGAGCTGTTTTTT
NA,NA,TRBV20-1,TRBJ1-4,CSALSGVDEKLFF,TGCAGTGCTTTGTCCGGGGTGGATGAAAAACTGTTTTTT
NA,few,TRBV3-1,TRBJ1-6,CASRGTGNVNSPLHF,TGTGCCTCCCGTGGCACCGGGAATGTTAATTCACCCCTCCACTTT